This T cell receptor beta chain was sequenced during a study of identical twins. TCRdb analysed the 5' RACE reads with MiXCR anew, one entry per CDR3 protein. Of hundreds of thousands of distinct CDR3 sequences in the sample, 6% to 6.5% were seen once. The germline V gene has CDR1 SNHLY and CDR2 FYNNEI. The CDR3 is made up of 12 amino acids. Trimming stripped 7 bases from V and 15 bases from J, with 19 bases between. The chain carries TRBV2 and TRBJ2-1, with D perhaps assigned TRBD1 or TRBD2 (6 bases each). The sequenced sample was naive T cells sorted from blood. This TCR was sampled from a man aged 18 to 30 in good health. CDR3 residues: CASTLGGTMPFF. In DNA form, the CDR3 reads TGTGCCAGCACCCTAGGGGGGACAATGCCGTTCTTC.